The 25 T cell receptor beta chains in this list originate from one sample, sequenced in a study of OX40 agonist ivuxolimab in advanced cancers. TCRdb's table, derived via immunoSEQ multiplex PCR, lists solely in-frame clones and lacks some. The sample lists 20,000 or so clones; roughly 91% were seen once. Source: CD4+ or CD8+ T cells sorted from blood, taken in a trial of the OX40 agonist ivuxolimab. The receptor source for this set is an adult with an advanced solid tumor such as melanoma, head and neck, liver or kidney cancer.

This clone was seen just once. The chain has TRBV14 and TRBJ2-3, with TRBD1 identical over 8 bases. The junction had 5 bases not matched to a gene; V was cut back by 2 bases and J by 1 base. This CDR3 has 16 residues. CDR1 is SGHDN, CDR2 FVKESK, per germline. CDR3 sequence reads: CASSQLRTGRTDTQYF. The DNA for the CDR3 is TGTGCCAGCAGCCAACTTAGGACAGGGCGCACAGATACGCAGTATTTT.

The V gene is TRBV11-3, the J gene TRBJ2-5, with D perhaps matching TRBD2 (5 bases). Germline CDR1 and CDR2: SGHNT and YENEEA. Trimming removed 1 base from V and 1 base from J, with 13 bases in between. The length of the CDR3 is 16 residues. In DNA form, the CDR3 reads TGTGCCAGCAGCTTAGGGGGTCCAGCGGCCCAAGAGACCCAGTACTTC. It translates to CASSLGGPAAQETQYF.

There are a few counts of this clone. This chain connects TRBV6-5 to TRBJ2-1; the match to TRBD2 covers 8 bases. Germline V CDR1 and CDR2: MNHEY, SVGAGI. The J segment lost 12 bases and the V segment lost 6 bases, leaving 7 bases of the junction unmatched. The CDR3 totals 12 residues. CDR3 sequence: CASRSGLGGQFF. CDR3 DNA sequence: TGTGCCAGCAGATCGGGACTAGGAGGGCAGTTCTTC.

The rearrangement links TRBV23-1 to TRBJ1-1; D not certain. TRBV23-1 is an ORF; its function is uncertain. The CDR3 spans 13 residues. The V gene lost 4 bases and the J gene lost 0 bases, with 6 bases spanning the gap. CDR3 sequence (DNA): TGCGCCAGCAGTCTAAAAGTGAACACTGAAGCTTTCTTT. Translated, it gives CASSLKVNTEAFF.

The chain employs TRBV5-1 and TRBJ2-3, with D unresolved. The CDR3 sequence is 11 residues long. The germline CDR1 and CDR2 sequences are SGHRS and YFSETQ. Deletions cut 4 bases from V and 4 bases from J, with 4 bases between. The CDR3 region is CASSQSDTQYF. As DNA, the CDR3 is TGCGCCAGCAGCCAATCAGATACGCAGTATTTT.

This chain's CDR3 is CASRPGTANSPLHF. For the CDR3, the DNA is TGTGCCAGCAGGCCCGGGACAGCGAATTCACCCCTCCACTTT. The V and J genes are TRBV2 and TRBJ1-6; 7 bases fit TRBD1. The V gene end was trimmed by 6 bases and the J gene end by 7 bases; junction bases not matched to a gene: 6. The germline V gene encodes CDR1 SNHLY and CDR2 FYNNEI. CDR3 length: 14 amino acids.

The gene calls are TRBV7-9 and TRBJ2-2, with D possibly matching TRBD2 (5 bases). The germline V and J ends were trimmed by 5 bases and 0 bases, with 13 bases remaining between them. Germline CDR1 reads SEHNR; CDR2 reads FQNEAQ (reference sequence). CDR3 length equals 16 residues. The CDR3 sequence is CASSPGGGANTGELFF. The CDR3 DNA reads as TGTGCCAGCAGCCCCGGAGGAGGCGCGAACACCGGGGAGCTGTTTTTT.

The genes are TRBV6-9 and TRBJ1-2; D gene unclear. This CDR3 is built from 14 residues. V dropped 3 bases and J dropped 7 bases, with 15 bases sitting between them. Germline V gene data show CDR1 as MNHGY and CDR2 as SVAAGI. Written as DNA, the CDR3 is TGTGCCAGCAGTTACTCGGCGGCTGGGAGTGGCTACACCTTC. This sequence encodes CASSYSAAGSGYTF.

This clone was detected only once. This chain joins TRBV25-1 and TRBJ1-1, with D hard to call. Deletions cut 4 bases from V and 2 bases from J, with 11 bases between. CDR3 length: 14 amino acids. From germline, CDR1 is MGHDK and CDR2 SYGVNS. CDR3 in DNA: TGTGCCAGCAGTGCAGCGAATACTAACACTGAAGCTTTCTTT. Protein sequence: CASSAANTNTEAFF.

This chain links TRBV5-1 with TRBJ1-2, with 7 bases matching TRBD1. Trimming cost V 4 bases and J 4 bases; bases outside gene matches: 7. CDR3 length: 14 amino acids. Germline lookup yields CDR1 SGHRS and CDR2 YFSETQ. CDR3 nucleotides: TGCGCCAGCAGCGGAGAGGGGGCGAGCTATGGCTACACCTTC. This codes for CASSGEGASYGYTF.

The rearrangement links TRBV10-3 to TRBJ2-2; D ambiguous. CDR3 length: 13 residues. V lost 5 bases, J lost 3 bases, and 7 bases lay in between. The germline CDR1 and CDR2 sequences are ENHRY and SYGVKD. CDR3 coding DNA: TGTGCCATCAGTTGGAGTTACACCGGGGAGCTGTTTTTT. This encodes CAISWSYTGELFF.

V gene TRBV21-1 combines with J gene TRBJ2-3; no check of the table's D call, TRBD2, against the DNA was made. TRBV21-1 is designated a pseudogene. The CDR3 contains 18 residues. The CDR3 nucleotides are TGTGCCAGCAGCAAAGGAAGCGCTAGCGGGGAGGAGACGGATACGCAGTATTTT. Amino acids: CASSKGSASGEETDTQYF.

The chain uses TRBV6-6 and TRBJ2-7, with a weak D call TRBD2 (6 bases). Deletions cut 3 bases from V and 4 bases from J, with 16 bases between. Germline CDR1 reads MNHNY; CDR2 reads SVGAGI (reference sequence). The CDR3 is made up of 15 amino acids. CDR3 bases: TGTGCCAGCAGTTATGGTAGGGGAGGCATGTACGAGCAGTACTTC. Its translation is CASSYGRGGMYEQYF.

The V call is TRBV6-1, the J call TRBJ2-5, with TRBD1 matching over 8 bases. There are 15 residues in the CDR3. CDR1 MNHNS and CDR2 SASEGT come from the germline V gene. The trim removed 2 bases at V and 2 bases at J, leaving 4 bases unmatched. The CDR3 bases are TGTGCCAGCAGTGAATTGACAGGGGAACAAGAGACCCAGTACTTC. Its translation is CASSELTGEQETQYF.

V and J are TRBV25-1 and TRBJ2-1; D possibly corresponds to TRBD1 (5 bases). Germline values: CDR1 MGHDK, CDR2 SYGVNS. Trimming pared 5 bases from V and 9 bases from J, leaving 14 bases between. The CDR3 extends over 13 amino acids. The CDR3 DNA is TGTGCCAGCAGTAGAGGACACGGCCTTGAGCAGTTCTTC. Translation gives CASSRGHGLEQFF.

About this clone itself: A read error may account for a junction end that differs from germline. The chain couples TRBV7-2 to TRBJ1-1; TRBD1 might be the D (5 bases). This CDR3 is built from 11 residues. From germline, CDR1 is SGHTA and CDR2 FQGNSA. This CDR3 reads CASSEGRAVLF. CDR3 bases: TGTGCCAGCAGCGAGGGGAGGGCGGTGCTCTTT.

CDR3 residues: CASSRGLSGAFF. CDR3 nucleotides: TGTGCCAGCAGCCGGGGGCTATCTGGAGCTTTCTTT. This chain joins TRBV11-1 and TRBJ1-1; TRBD1 might be the D (6 bases). The CDR3 runs 12 residues. The germline gives CDR1 SGHAT, CDR2 FQDESV (reference sequence). The ends were cut back, 5 bases at V and 10 bases at J, with 14 bases in the middle.

The J gene is TRBJ1-1, the V gene TRBV29-1; D ambiguous. This CDR3 is built from 13 residues. Germline V gene sequence: CDR1 SQVTM, CDR2 ANQGSEA. Trimming removed 3 bases at V and 5 bases at J, with 13 bases between. CDR3 in amino acids: CSVDGLSVTEAFF. CDR3 bases: TGCAGCGTTGACGGGTTGTCGGTAACTGAAGCTTTCTTT.

The genes are TRBV6-6 and TRBJ1-3, with TRBD1 identical over 7 bases. CDR3 length: 14 amino acids. After removal of 5 bases from V and 4 bases from J, the junction contained 5 bases not matched to a gene. Germline V gives CDR1 MNHNY, CDR2 SVGAGI (reference sequence). The CDR3 nucleotides are TGTGCCAGCAGTACAGGGGTCTCCGGAAACACCATATATTTT. Translated, it gives CASSTGVSGNTIYF.

The chain recombines TRBV7-9 with TRBJ2-4, with 8 bases matching TRBD1. With 6 bases clipped from V and 7 bases from J, the junction kept 2 bases outside the gene matches. The germline V gene has CDR1 SEHNR and CDR2 FQNEAQ (reference sequence). The CDR3 loop spans 12 amino acids. Written as DNA, the CDR3 is TGTGCCAGCAGGGACAGGGCGAACATTCAGTACTTC. It specifies CASRDRANIQYF.

The genes are TRBV7-9 and TRBJ1-1; no clear D. The germline V and J ends were trimmed by 4 bases and 3 bases, with 6 bases remaining between them. The CDR3 contains 12 residues. The germline gives CDR1 SEHNR, CDR2 FQNEAQ (reference sequence). The CDR3 loop is CASSWDDTEAFF. The DNA for the CDR3 is TGTGCCAGCAGCTGGGATGACACTGAAGCTTTCTTT.

The chain joins TRBV27 to TRBJ2-7, with 8 nucleotides matching TRBD1. The CDR3 has 16 residues. The V segment lost 4 bases and the J segment 4 bases; nucleotides outside the gene matches: 12. Germline values: CDR1 MNHEY, CDR2 SMNVEV (reference sequence). CDR3 sequence: CASSWSQGAMVYEQYF. The DNA for the CDR3 is TGTGCCAGCAGTTGGTCTCAGGGGGCGATGGTATACGAGCAGTACTTC.

This clone was observed once. V is TRBV5-1 and J is TRBJ2-5; D is perhaps TRBD1 or TRBD2 (5 bases each). V lost 4 bases to trimming and J lost 2 bases, with 12 bases between them. Per germline, CDR1 SGHRS and CDR2 YFSETQ. The CDR3 is 14 amino acids. In DNA form, the CDR3 reads TGCGCCAGCAGCCGCGAGGGGCGACAAGAGACCCAGTACTTC. It specifies CASSREGRQETQYF.

This chain uses TRBV5-1 with TRBJ2-7; D might be TRBD2 (6 bases). Germline V CDR1 and CDR2: SGHRS, YFSETQ. V lost 4 bases to trimming and J lost 3 bases, with 14 bases between them. The CDR3 loop spans 14 amino acids. The CDR3 DNA sequence: TGCGCCAGCAGCACCCGACTAGGGTTCTACGAGCAGTACTTC. Protein: CASSTRLGFYEQYF.

The chain employs TRBV4-1 and TRBJ1-4; TRBD1 aligns across 7 bases. The CDR3 runs to 15 residues. J lost 5 bases, V lost 1 base, and 4 bases had no gene match. Germline assignment: CDR1 MGHRA and CDR2 YSYEKL. The CDR3 DNA is TGCGCCAGCAGCCAAGTATCACAGGGGAATGAAAAACTGTTTTTT. This sequence encodes CASSQVSQGNEKLFF.